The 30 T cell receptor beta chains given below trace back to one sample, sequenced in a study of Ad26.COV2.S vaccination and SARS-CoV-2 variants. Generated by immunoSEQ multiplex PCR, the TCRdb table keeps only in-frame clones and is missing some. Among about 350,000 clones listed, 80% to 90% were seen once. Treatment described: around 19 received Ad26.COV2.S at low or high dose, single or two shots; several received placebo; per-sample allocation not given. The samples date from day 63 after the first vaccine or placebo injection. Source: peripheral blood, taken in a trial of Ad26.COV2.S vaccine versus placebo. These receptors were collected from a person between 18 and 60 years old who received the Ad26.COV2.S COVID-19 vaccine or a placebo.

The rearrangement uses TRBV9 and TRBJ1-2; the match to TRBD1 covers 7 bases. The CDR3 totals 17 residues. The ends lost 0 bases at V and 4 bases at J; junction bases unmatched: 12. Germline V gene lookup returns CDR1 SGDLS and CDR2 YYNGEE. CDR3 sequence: CASSVAPQGSGGYGYTF. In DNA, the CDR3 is TGTGCCAGCAGCGTAGCCCCACAGGGGTCGGGGGGCTATGGCTACACCTTC.

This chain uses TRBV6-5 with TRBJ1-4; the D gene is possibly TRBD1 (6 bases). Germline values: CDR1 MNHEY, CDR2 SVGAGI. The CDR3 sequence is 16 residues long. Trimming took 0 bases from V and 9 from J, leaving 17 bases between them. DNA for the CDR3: TGTGCCAGCAGTTACTCATTTACAGGGCTAAGTCAAAAACTGTTTTTT. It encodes CASSYSFTGLSQKLFF.

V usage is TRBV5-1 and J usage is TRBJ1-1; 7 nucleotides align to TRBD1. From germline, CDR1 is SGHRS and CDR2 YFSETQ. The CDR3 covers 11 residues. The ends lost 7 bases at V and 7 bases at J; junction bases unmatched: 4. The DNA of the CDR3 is TGCGCCAGCCGGGACAGAAATGAAGCTTTCTTT. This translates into CASRDRNEAFF.

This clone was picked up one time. The CDR3, as DNA: TGTGCCAGCAGCACCGGACTAGGCGGGGCAGATACGCAGTATTTT. Protein sequence: CASSTGLGGADTQYF. The chain employs TRBV7-7 and TRBJ2-3, with TRBD2 matching 7 bases. In germline, CDR1 is SSHAT, CDR2 FNYEAQ (reference sequence). The V gene end was trimmed by 5 bases and the J gene end by 4 bases; junction bases not matched to a gene: 9. The CDR3 covers 15 residues. The full variable domain, completed using reference TRBV7-7 and TRBJ2-3, is GAGVSQSPRYKVTKRGQDVTLRCDPISSHATLYWYQQALGQGPEFLTYFNYEAQPDKSGLPSDRFSAERPEGSISTLTIQRTEQRDSAMYRCASSTGLGGADTQYFGPGTRLTVL.

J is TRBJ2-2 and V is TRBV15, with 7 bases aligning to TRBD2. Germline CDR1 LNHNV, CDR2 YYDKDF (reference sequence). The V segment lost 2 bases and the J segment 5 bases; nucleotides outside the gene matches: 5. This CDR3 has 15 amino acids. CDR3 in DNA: TGTGCCACCAGCAGATCTCTAGCGGTTACCGGGGAGCTGTTTTTT. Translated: CATSRSLAVTGELFF.

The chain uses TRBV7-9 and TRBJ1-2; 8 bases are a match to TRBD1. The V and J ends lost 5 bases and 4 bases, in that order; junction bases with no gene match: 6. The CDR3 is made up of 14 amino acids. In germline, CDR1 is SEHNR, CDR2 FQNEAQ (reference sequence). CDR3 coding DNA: TGTGCCAGCAGCCCCAGGACAGGGCCCTATGGCTACACCTTC. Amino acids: CASSPRTGPYGYTF.

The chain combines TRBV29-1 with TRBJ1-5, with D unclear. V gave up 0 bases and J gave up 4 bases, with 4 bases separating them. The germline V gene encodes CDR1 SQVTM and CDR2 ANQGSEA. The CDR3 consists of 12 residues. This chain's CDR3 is CSVEEGNQPQHF. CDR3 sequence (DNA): TGCAGCGTTGAAGAGGGGAATCAGCCCCAGCATTTT.

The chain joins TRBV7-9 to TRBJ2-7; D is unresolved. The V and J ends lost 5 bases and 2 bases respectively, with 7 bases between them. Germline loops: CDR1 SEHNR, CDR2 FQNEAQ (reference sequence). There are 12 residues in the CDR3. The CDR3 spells CASSPEPYEQYF. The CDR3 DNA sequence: TGTGCCAGCAGCCCCGAGCCCTACGAGCAGTACTTC.

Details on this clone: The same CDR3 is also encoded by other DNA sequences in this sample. CDR3 nucleotide sequence: TGTGCCAGCAGTTCGGGACAGGGAGCCACAGATACGCAGTATTTT. This codes for CASSSGQGATDTQYF. This chain connects TRBV28 to TRBJ2-3; 9 bases align to TRBD1. The CDR3 runs to 15 residues. Per germline, CDR1 MDHEN and CDR2 SYDVKM. Trimming took 4 bases from V and 2 from J; bases not matched to a gene: 4.

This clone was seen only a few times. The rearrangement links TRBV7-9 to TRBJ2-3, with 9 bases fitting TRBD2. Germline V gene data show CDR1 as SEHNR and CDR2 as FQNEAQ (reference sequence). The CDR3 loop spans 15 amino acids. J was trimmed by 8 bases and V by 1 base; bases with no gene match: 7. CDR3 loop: CASSLVAGGPGTQYF. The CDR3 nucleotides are TGTGCCAGCAGCTTAGTTGCGGGAGGGCCCGGTACGCAGTATTTT.

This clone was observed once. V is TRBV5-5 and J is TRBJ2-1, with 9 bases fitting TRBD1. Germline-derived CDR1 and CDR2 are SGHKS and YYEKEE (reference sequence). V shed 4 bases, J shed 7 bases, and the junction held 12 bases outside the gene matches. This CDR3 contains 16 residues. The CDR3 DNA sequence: TGTGCCAGCAGCACCCTGGGACAGGGATCGAGGAATGAGCAGTTCTTC. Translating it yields CASSTLGQGSRNEQFF. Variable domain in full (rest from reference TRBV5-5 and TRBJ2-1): DAGVTQSPTHLIKTRGQQVTLRCSPISGHKSVSWYQQVLGQGPQFIFQYYEKEERGRGNFPDRFSARQFPNYSSELNVNALLLGDSALYLCASSTLGQGSRNEQFFGPGTRLTVL.

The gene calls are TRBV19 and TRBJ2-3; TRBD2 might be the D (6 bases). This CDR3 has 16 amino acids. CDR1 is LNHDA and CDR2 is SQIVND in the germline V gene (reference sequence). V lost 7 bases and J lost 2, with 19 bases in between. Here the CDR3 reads CASKTRGETNTDTQYF. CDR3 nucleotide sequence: TGTGCCAGTAAGACTCGCGGGGAGACCAACACAGATACGCAGTATTTT.

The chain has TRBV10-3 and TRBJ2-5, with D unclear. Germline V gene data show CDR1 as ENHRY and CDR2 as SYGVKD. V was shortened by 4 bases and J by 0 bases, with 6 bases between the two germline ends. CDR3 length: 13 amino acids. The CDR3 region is CAISVGHQETQYF. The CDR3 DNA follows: TGTGCCATCAGTGTAGGACACCAAGAGACCCAGTACTTC.

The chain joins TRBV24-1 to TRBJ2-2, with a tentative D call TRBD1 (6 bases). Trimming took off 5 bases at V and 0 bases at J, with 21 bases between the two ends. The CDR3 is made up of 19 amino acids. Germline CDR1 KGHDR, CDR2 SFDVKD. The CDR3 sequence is CATSGLRGMEPANTGELFF. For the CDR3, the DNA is TGTGCCACCAGTGGTCTCAGGGGAATGGAACCCGCGAACACCGGGGAGCTGTTTTTT.

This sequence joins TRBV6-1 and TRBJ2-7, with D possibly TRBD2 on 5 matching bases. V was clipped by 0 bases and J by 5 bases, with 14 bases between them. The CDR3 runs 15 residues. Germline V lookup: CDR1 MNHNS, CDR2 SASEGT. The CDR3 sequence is CASSEAVLRADEQYF. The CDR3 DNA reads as TGTGCCAGCAGTGAAGCGGTATTAAGAGCGGACGAGCAGTACTTC.

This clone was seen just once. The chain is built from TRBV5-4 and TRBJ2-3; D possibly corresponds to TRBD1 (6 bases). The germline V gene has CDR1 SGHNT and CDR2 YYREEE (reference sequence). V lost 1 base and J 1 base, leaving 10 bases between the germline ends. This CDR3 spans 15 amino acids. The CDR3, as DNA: TGTGCCAGCAGCTTGAGACAGGCAGGCACAGATACGCAGTATTTT. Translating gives CASSLRQAGTDTQYF.

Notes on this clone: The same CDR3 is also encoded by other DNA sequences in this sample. The CDR3 region is CASSRQSYEQYF. The CDR3 DNA reads as TGTGCCAGCAGTCGACAGTCCTACGAGCAGTACTTC. The chain carries TRBV12-3 or TRBV12-4 and TRBJ2-7, with a weak D call TRBD1 (5 bases). Trimming removed 5 bases at V and 1 base at J, with 6 bases between. The CDR3 is 12 residues long.

The DNA for the CDR3 is TGCGCCAGCAGCCAAGAAATAACAGTCAACTATGGCTACACCTTC. This codes for CASSQEITVNYGYTF. The rearrangement joins TRBV4-1 to TRBJ1-2, with D hard to call. The germline CDR1 and CDR2 sequences are MGHRA and YSYEKL. The CDR3 totals 15 residues. V lost 0 bases and J 2 bases, leaving 10 bases between the germline ends.

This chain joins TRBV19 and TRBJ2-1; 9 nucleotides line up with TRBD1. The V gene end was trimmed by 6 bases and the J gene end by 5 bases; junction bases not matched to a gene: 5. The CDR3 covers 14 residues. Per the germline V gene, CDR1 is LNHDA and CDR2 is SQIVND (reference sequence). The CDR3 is CASSRDRDHNEQFF. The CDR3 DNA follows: TGTGCCAGTAGCAGGGACAGGGACCACAATGAGCAGTTCTTC. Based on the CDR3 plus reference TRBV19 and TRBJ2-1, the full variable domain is DGGITQSPKYLFRKEGQNVTLSCEQNLNHDAMYWYRQDPGQGLRLIYYSQIVNDFQKGDIAEGYSVSREKKESFPLTVTSAQKNPTAFYLCASSRDRDHNEQFFGPGTRLTVL.

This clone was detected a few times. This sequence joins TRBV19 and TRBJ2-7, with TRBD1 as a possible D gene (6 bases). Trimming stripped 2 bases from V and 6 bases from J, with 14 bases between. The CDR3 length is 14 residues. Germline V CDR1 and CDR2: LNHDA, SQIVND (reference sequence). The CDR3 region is CASSIRAGVGEQYF. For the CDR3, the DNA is TGTGCCAGTAGTATACGGGCAGGGGTGGGCGAGCAGTACTTC.

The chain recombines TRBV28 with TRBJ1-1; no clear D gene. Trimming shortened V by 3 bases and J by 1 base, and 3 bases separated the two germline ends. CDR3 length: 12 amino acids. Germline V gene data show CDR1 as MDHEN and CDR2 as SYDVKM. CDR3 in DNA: TGTGCCAGCAGTTTTACGAACACTGAAGCTTTCTTT. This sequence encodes CASSFTNTEAFF.

The CDR3 sequence: CASSFAGFGTYNEQFF. CDR3 nucleotides: TGTGCCAGCAGTTTTGCGGGGTTCGGGACCTACAATGAGCAGTTCTTC. The V call is TRBV27, the J call TRBJ2-1; perhaps TRBD2 as D (6 bases). This CDR3 has 16 residues. Germline V gene sequence: CDR1 MNHEY, CDR2 SMNVEV (reference sequence). V was shortened by 3 bases and J by 2 bases, with 14 bases between the two germline ends.

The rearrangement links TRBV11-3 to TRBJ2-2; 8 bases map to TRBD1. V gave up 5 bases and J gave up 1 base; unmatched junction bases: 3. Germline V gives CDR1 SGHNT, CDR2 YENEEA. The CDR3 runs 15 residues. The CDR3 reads CASSIGTGNTGELFF. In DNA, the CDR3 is TGTGCCAGCAGCATAGGGACAGGGAACACCGGGGAGCTGTTTTTT.

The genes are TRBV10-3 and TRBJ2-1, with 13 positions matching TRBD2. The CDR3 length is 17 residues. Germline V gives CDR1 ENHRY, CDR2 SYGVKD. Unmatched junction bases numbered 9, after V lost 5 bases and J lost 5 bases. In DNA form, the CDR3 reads TGTGCCATCAGTCCGAGGACTAGCGGGAGAAGTCACAATGAGCAGTTCTTC. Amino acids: CAISPRTSGRSHNEQFF.

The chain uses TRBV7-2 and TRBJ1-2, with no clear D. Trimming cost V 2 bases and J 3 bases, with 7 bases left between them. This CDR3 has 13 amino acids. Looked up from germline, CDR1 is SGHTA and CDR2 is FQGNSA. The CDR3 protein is CASSLQLDYGYTF. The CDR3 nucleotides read TGTGCCAGCAGCTTACAGTTAGACTATGGCTACACCTTC.

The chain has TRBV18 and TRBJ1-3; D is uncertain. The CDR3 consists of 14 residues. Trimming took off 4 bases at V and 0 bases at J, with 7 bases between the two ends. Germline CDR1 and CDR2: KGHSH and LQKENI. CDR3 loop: CASSLPNSGNTIYF. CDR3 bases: TGTGCCAGCTCACTACCGAACTCTGGAAACACCATATATTTT.

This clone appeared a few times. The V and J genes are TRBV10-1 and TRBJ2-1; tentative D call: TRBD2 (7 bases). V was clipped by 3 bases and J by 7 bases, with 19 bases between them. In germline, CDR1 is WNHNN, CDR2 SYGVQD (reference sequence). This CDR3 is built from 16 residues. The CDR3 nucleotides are TGCGCCAGCAGTGAAAGTGTAGGGGGGGGTAAAAATGAGCAGTTCTTC. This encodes CASSESVGGGKNEQFF.

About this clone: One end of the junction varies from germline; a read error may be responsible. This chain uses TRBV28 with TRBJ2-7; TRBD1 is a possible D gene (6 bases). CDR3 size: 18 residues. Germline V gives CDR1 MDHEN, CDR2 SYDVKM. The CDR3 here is CASNGYWDTLQTSYGQYF. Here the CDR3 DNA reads TGTGCCAGCAACGGATATTGGGACACCCTACAAACCTCCTACGGGCAGTACTTC.

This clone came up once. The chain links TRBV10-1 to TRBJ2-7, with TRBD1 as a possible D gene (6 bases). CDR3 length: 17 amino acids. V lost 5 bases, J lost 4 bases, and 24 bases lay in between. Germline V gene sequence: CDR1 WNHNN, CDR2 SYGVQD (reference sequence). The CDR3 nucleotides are TGCGCCAGCAGTTTATCCGGGGACAACTCTGGGAAGTACGAGCAGTACTTC. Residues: CASSLSGDNSGKYEQYF.

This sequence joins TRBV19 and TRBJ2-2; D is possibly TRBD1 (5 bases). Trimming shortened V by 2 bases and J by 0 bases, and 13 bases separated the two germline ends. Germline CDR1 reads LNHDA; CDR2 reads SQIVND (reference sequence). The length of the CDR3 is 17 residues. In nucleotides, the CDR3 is TGTGCCAGTAGTATAAATGGGCCAGGGACGAACACCGGGGAGCTGTTTTTT. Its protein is CASSINGPGTNTGELFF.